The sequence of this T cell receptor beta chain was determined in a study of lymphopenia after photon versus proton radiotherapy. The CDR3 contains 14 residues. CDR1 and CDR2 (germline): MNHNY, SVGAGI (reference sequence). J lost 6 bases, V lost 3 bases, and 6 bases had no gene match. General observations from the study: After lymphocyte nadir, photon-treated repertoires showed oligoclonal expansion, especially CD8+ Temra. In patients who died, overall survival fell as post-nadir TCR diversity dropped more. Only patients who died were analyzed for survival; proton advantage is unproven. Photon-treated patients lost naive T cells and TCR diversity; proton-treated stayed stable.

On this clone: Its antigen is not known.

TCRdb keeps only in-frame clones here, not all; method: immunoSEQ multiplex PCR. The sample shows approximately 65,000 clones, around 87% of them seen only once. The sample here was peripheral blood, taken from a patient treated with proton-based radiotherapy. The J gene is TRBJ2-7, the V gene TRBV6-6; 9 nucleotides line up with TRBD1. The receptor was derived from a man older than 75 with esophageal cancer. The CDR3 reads CASSYLGTGSEQYF. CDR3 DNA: TGTGCCAGCAGTTATCTCGGGACAGGGTCCGAGCAGTACTTC.